The 17 T cell receptor beta chains below were found in one sample sequenced in a study of T cell repertoires in cytomegalovirus infection. TCRdb ran MiXCR on the reads and lists one entry per CDR3 protein. Of some 200,000 distinct CDR3 sequences listed, 8% to 10% are singletons. Sequencing input: PBMCs. These receptors were obtained from a human donor in good health (CMV status not recorded). Some clones in this sample may be carry-over from other donors' samples.

Ten or more counts support this clonotype. The chain uses TRBV4-3 and TRBJ2-1, with no clear D. The CDR3 length is 14 residues. V was cut by 0 bases and J by 12 bases, with 15 bases left in between. Germline CDR1 is LGHNA and CDR2 is YSLEER. The CDR3 DNA reads as TGCGCCAGCAGCCAAGATACCCCCCGGGCGAGGCAGTTCTTC. This gives the protein CASSQDTPRARQFF.

This chain links TRBV7-4 with TRBJ2-2, with D perhaps given as TRBD1 or TRBD2 (5 bases each). V was cut by 6 bases and J by 0 bases, with 5 bases left in between. This CDR3 comprises 13 residues. Germline values: CDR1 SGHVT, CDR2 SQSDAQ. DNA of the CDR3: TGTGCCAGCAGGGGACCGAACACCGGGGAGCTGTTTTTT. It yields the protein CASRGPNTGELFF.

This clonotype was seen more than once but under ten times. V and J are TRBV12-3 or TRBV12-4 and TRBJ2-2; 8 bases match TRBD2. The trim removed 3 bases at V and 5 bases at J, leaving 11 bases unmatched. The length of the CDR3 is 17 residues. The CDR3 DNA follows: TGTGCCAGCAGTTTGGCGGAGAATAGCGGGATGACCGGGGAGCTGTTTTTT. This sequence encodes CASSLAENSGMTGELFF.

This clonotype was picked up many times. The chain combines TRBV11-2 with TRBJ1-4, with no clear D. CDR3 length: 16 amino acids. The V and J ends lost 5 bases and 0 bases respectively, with 13 bases between them. Germline-derived CDR1 and CDR2 are SGHAT and FQNNGV. In DNA, the CDR3 is TGTGCCAGCAGCCTCTTCCGACTTGCAACTAATGAAAAACTGTTTTTT. This gives the protein CASSLFRLATNEKLFF.

Many counts were recorded for this clonotype. The chain combines TRBV20-1 with TRBJ2-5, with 7 bases lining up with TRBD1. Trimming removed 0 bases from V and 1 base from J; junction bases left unmatched: 2. CDR1 is DFQATT and CDR2 is SNEGSKA in the germline V gene (reference sequence). The CDR3 consists of 14 residues. The CDR3 DNA is TGCAGTGCTAGAGACCCAGGGGGCCAAGAGACCCAGTACTTC. This codes for CSARDPGGQETQYF.

This clonotype was seen only a few times. This chain connects TRBV20-1 to TRBJ2-5; D perhaps matches TRBD2 (6 bases). Trimming pared 3 bases from V and 5 bases from J, leaving 13 bases between. Germline loops: CDR1 DFQATT, CDR2 SNEGSKA (reference sequence). The CDR3 extends over 13 amino acids. This CDR3 reads CSASLALSETQYF. CDR3 coding DNA: TGCAGTGCTAGCCTAGCGTTGTCCGAGACCCAGTACTTC.

This clonotype showed up many times. The genes are TRBV12-3 or TRBV12-4 and TRBJ2-5; D call uncertain. CDR3 size: 15 residues. Trimming stripped 8 bases from V and 2 bases from J, with 18 bases between. The CDR3 DNA is TGTGCCAGCCTACCCCCCGGCGTGGGGCAAGAGACCCAGTACTTC. Its protein is CASLPPGVGQETQYF.

This clonotype was observed many times. The chain combines TRBV28 with TRBJ1-6, with TRBD1 identical over 9 bases. Germline V gene data show CDR1 as MDHEN and CDR2 as SYDVKM. The CDR3 is made up of 15 amino acids. The ends lost 0 bases at V and 9 bases at J; junction bases unmatched: 3. CDR3: CASSLWGQGSSPLHF. CDR3 coding DNA: TGTGCCAGCAGTTTATGGGGACAGGGAAGTTCACCCCTCCACTTT.

This clonotype was counted only a few times. The chain links TRBV29-1 to TRBJ2-3, with TRBD1 identical over 8 bases. The junction had 4 bases not matched to a gene; V was cut back by 6 bases and J by 2 bases. The CDR3 runs to 13 residues. Germline assignment: CDR1 SQVTM and CDR2 ANQGSEA. DNA for the CDR3: TGCAGCGTACAGGGGGAGGTCACAGATACGCAGTATTTT. The encoded protein is CSVQGEVTDTQYF.

This clonotype was observed at least ten times. The chain has TRBV12-3 or TRBV12-4 and TRBJ1-5, with TRBD1 as a possible D gene (6 bases). The germline V and J ends were trimmed by 5 bases and 4 bases, with 12 bases remaining between them. This CDR3 has 14 residues. CDR3 bases: TGTGCCAGCAGTATTGGGACATCGAATCAGCCCCAGCATTTT. Its protein product is CASSIGTSNQPQHF.

This clonotype was picked up many times. The V gene is TRBV28, the J gene TRBJ2-7; a weak D match, TRBD1 (6 bases). Trimming took 4 bases from V and 5 from J, leaving 15 bases between them. The CDR3 has 14 residues. CDR1 and CDR2 (germline): MDHEN, SYDVKM. CDR3 loop: CASSSPVRGHEQYF. CDR3 nucleotide sequence: TGTGCCAGCAGTTCCCCGGTCAGGGGCCACGAGCAGTACTTC.

This clonotype was recorded at least ten times. The genes are TRBV7-9 and TRBJ2-7; 10 bases align to TRBD2. The V gene end was trimmed by 4 bases and the J gene end by 2 bases; junction bases not matched to a gene: 5. Germline lookup yields CDR1 SEHNR and CDR2 FQNEAQ (reference sequence). This CDR3 spans 15 amino acids. CDR3 bases: TGTGCCAGCAGCTCTCTAGCGGGAGCGGCCTACGAGCAGTACTTC. Its protein is CASSSLAGAAYEQYF.

This clonotype was picked up many times. This chain connects TRBV11-2 to TRBJ2-5; D unclear. The length of the CDR3 is 11 residues. The germline V gene encodes CDR1 SGHAT and CDR2 FQNNGV. V gave up 2 bases and J gave up 5 bases, with 3 bases separating them. In DNA form, the CDR3 reads TGTGCCAGCAGCTTATACGAGACCCAGTACTTC. Translating it yields CASSLYETQYF. The full variable domain, in which reference TRBV11-2 and TRBJ2-5 provide the parts outside the CDR3, is EAGVAQSPRYKIIEKRQSVAFWCNPISGHATLYWYQQILGQGPKLLIQFQNNGVVDDSQLPKDRFSAERLKGVDSTLKIQPAKLEDSAVYLCASSLYETQYFGPGTRLLVL.

This clonotype was detected only a few times. This rearrangement joins TRBV12-3 or TRBV12-4 to TRBJ2-7, with 8 positions matching TRBD1. V was clipped by 6 bases and J by 6 bases; unmatched bases: 10. This CDR3 comprises 14 residues. The CDR3 is CASRTGQGLGEQYF. In DNA, the CDR3 is TGTGCCAGCAGAACTGGACAGGGATTGGGCGAGCAGTACTTC.

This clonotype has just a few counts. The gene calls are TRBV20-1 and TRBJ2-7, with D tentatively TRBD1 or TRBD2 (6 bases each). Trimming cost V 0 bases and J 0 bases, with 12 bases left between them. The CDR3 is 15 residues long. Looked up from germline, CDR1 is DFQATT and CDR2 is SNEGSKA (reference sequence). CDR3 DNA: TGCAGTGCTAGAGACGGGGGCTCCCCCTCCTACGAGCAGTACTTC. Protein sequence: CSARDGGSPSYEQYF.

On this clonotype: A much bigger clone sits one base away, suggesting this may be a read error. The rearrangement links TRBV12-3 or TRBV12-4 to TRBJ2-1; 11 bases align to TRBD2. With the DNA end fitting TRBJ2-7 better, the J assignment may be wrong. CDR3 size: 15 residues. The CDR3 bases are TGTGCCAGCAGGGCGGGACTAGCGGAGGGAAATGAGCAGTACTTC. Translated, it gives CASRAGLAEGNEQYF.

This clonotype has just a few counts. This chain links TRBV19 with TRBJ2-4; D might be TRBD2 (6 bases). This CDR3 is built from 16 residues. The V end lost 6 bases, the J end lost 0 bases, and 15 bases lay between the germline ends. The germline V gene has CDR1 LNHDA and CDR2 SQIVND (reference sequence). The CDR3 DNA is TGTGCCAGTAGCCAACTTGTCGGGGGAGCCAAAAACATTCAGTACTTC. Protein sequence: CASSQLVGGAKNIQYF.